This TCR beta chain was captured in a study of cytomegalovirus exposure and HLA in healthy donors. Study-wide results and limits: TCR beta sequences numbering some 17,000 were associated with HLA alleles at 0.05 false discovery rate in a later analysis.

The CDR3 extends over 18 amino acids. Germline V gene sequence: CDR1 SGHVS, CDR2 FQNEAQ. With 4 bases clipped from V and 0 bases from J, the junction kept 4 bases outside the gene matches. A note on this clone: No antigen is known for it.

PCR used 60 Vbeta primers and 13 Jbeta primers. Sequencing used immunoSEQ multiplex PCR; TCRdb keeps in-frame clones, though not all of them. This table holds about 140,000 clones, 60% to 85% found once. The sequence was obtained from a man between 18 and 29 years old in good health and CMV-seronegative. Specimen: PBMCs. V is TRBV7-8 and J is TRBJ2-6; 12 bases match TRBD1. The CDR3 sequence: CASSWGQGAPSGANVLTF. The CDR3 DNA follows: TGTGCCAGCAGCTGGGGACAGGGGGCCCCCTCTGGGGCCAACGTCCTGACTTTC. The variable domain in full, completed from reference TRBV7-8 and TRBJ2-6, reads GAGVSQSPRYKVAKRGQDVALRCDPISGHVSLFWYQQALGQGPEFLTYFQNEAQLDKSGLPSDRFFAERPEGSVSTLKIQRTQQEDSAVYLCASSWGQGAPSGANVLTFGAGSRLTVL.